This T cell receptor beta chain is drawn from a study of breast tumors, draining lymph nodes, adjacent tissues (dated by TCRdb to 2016 to 2017). Regarding the complete study: TCR beta repertoires were compared across tumor, adjacent nontumor tissue and axillary lymph nodes obtained from breast cancer patients. In human breast cancer, the study set out to evaluate how tumor, surrounding tissue and draining lymph node repertoires relate to one another and whether T cells may move between these sites. General study outcomes and caveats: Tumor T-cell repertoires showed less diversity than lymph node repertoires and more diversity than nontumor tissue repertoires, and tumor T-cell repertoires showed preferential V and J gene usage. Tumor and nontumor tissue repertoires were found to be significantly more similar in luminal-like than in basal-like breast cancer. A scenario in which most tumor T cells derive from the lymph node and then expand within tumor tissue was judged to be consistent with the data. The study presented the conclusion that tumor T cells originate in lymph nodes as consistent with a hypothesis, not as something directly demonstrated.

Sequenced using an Illumina HiSeq 2000. Multiplex PCR amplification was used to generate the TCR beta chain libraries. The amplified TCR beta chain products were analyzed by high-throughput sequencing. TCRdb applied fastp at Q25 and MiXCR to the public reads, then kept only in-frame beta chains. Rows are unified per CDR3 protein, each entry keeping the most common DNA and genes. This sample comprises some 150,000 distinct CDR3 sequences, around 24% of them detected only once. The top ten constitute around 2.7% of the sample. The lymph node samples were taken from the axillary draining lymph nodes of breast cancer patients. This clonotype was observed at least ten times. What antigen it recognizes has not been identified. No base-level quality is on record; no much larger clone is a single base apart. Trimming accounts for 1 base at V and 0 bases at J, while the number of junction bases matched to no gene is 12. The germline V gene yields SGHVS for CDR1 and FQNEAQ for CDR2. The CDR3 contains 19 residues, cysteine and phenylalanine counted. CDR3 DNA only is kept here, 57 bases in frame from base 1.

The sequenced material came from axillary lymph node tissue. The sequence came from a female donor with breast cancer. Some clones in this sample may be carry-over from other donors' samples. This sequence uses TRBV7-8 and TRBJ1-5, and 7 junctional nucleotides match TRBD1. The sequenced DNA: TGTGCCAGCAGCTTAGGGGGCGGCAGGGGGACCCATAGCAATCAGCCCCAGCATTTT. It specifies CASSLGGGRGTHSNQPQHF.